This T cell receptor beta chain was identified in a study of blood T cell repertoires in COVID-19. Study in general: The cDNA or gDNA used as material had been derived from T cells, B-cell-depleted T cells, or PBMCs.

It was during active infection that Seattle patients were enrolled and then longitudinally followed. Only in-frame clones appear in the TCRdb table, and some are missing; sequencing was by immunoSEQ multiplex PCR. The top ten hold 4.3% of the sample, which has some 130,000 clones, 85% to 90% seen once. Sample: peripheral blood. The clonotype was recovered from a man aged 60 to 75 with COVID-19, enrolled during active disease.

The chain's CDR3 is CASSYNRENIQYF. As DNA, the CDR3 is TGTGCCAGCAGCTACAACAGGGAGAACATTCAGTACTTC. The V gene is TRBV4-2, the J gene TRBJ2-4; D possibly corresponds to TRBD1 (6 bases). Trimming cost V 5 bases and J 7 bases, with 12 bases left between them. CDR1 and CDR2 from the germline V gene are LGHNA and YNFKEQ. The CDR3 has 13 residues.